Reported below is one T cell receptor (beta chain). The data derive from a study of blood T cell repertoires in COVID-19. Across the study: Researchers got acute and convalescent COVID-19 samples from the United States, Italy and Spain.

The protocol was immunoSEQ multiplex PCR, while the TCRdb copy is restricted to in-frame clones and leaves out a portion. The sample records around 100,000 clones, more than 70% being singletons. Germline CDR1 SGDLS, CDR2 YYNGEE. This CDR3 contains 14 residues. V was clipped by 4 bases and J by 7 bases; unmatched bases: 6. The sequenced material came from peripheral blood. This clonotype originated in an elderly woman in a cohort sampled during active COVID-19. J is TRBJ1-2 and V is TRBV9, with 11 positions matching TRBD1. The chain's CDR3 is CASSLGQGAVGYTF. The DNA of the CDR3 is TGTGCCAGCAGCCTTGGACAGGGGGCGGTTGGCTACACCTTC.